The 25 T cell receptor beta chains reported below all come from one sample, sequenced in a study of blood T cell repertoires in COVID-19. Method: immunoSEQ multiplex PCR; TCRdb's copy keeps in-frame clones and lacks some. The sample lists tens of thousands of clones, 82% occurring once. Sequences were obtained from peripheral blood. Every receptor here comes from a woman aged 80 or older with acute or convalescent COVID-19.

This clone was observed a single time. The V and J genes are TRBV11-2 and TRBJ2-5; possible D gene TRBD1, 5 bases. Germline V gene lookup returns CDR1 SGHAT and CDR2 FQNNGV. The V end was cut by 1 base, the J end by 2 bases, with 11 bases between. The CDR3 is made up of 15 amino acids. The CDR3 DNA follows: TGTGCCAGCAGCTTAGTTCAGCCAGGGCAAGAGACCCAGTACTTC. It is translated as CASSLVQPGQETQYF.

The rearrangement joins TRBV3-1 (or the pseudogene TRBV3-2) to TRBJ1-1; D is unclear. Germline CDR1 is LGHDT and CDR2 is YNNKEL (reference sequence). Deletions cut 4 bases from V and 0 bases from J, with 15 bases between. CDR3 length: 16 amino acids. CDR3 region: CASSLVPRTVNTEAFF. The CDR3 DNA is TGTGCCAGCAGCCTTGTCCCCAGGACTGTGAACACTGAAGCTTTCTTT.

CDR3 in DNA: TGTGCCAGTAGTATAATACACCTCAATGAGCAGTTCTTC. This sequence encodes CASSIIHLNEQFF. The chain links TRBV19 to TRBJ2-1; no definite D call. Trimming left V 2 bases short and J 6 bases short, with 8 bases between. CDR1 and CDR2 from the germline V gene are LNHDA and SQIVND (reference sequence). The CDR3 is 13 amino acids.

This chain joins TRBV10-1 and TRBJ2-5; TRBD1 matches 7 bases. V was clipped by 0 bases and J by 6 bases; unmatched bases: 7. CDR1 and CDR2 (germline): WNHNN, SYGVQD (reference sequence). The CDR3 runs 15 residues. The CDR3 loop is CASSESPGGQKTQYF. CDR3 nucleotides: TGCGCCAGCAGTGAGTCGCCAGGGGGTCAAAAGACCCAGTACTTC.

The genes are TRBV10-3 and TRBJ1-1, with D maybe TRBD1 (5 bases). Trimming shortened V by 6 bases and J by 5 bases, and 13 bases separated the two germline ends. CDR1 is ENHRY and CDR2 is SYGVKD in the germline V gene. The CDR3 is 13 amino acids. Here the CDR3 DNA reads TGTGCCATCAGGGGAGGGGCGGAGACTGAAGCTTTCTTT. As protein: CAIRGGAETEAFF.

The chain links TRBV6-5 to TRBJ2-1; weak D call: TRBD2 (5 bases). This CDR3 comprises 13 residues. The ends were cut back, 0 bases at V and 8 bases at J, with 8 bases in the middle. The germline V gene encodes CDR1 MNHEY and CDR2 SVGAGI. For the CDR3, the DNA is TGTGCCAGCAGTTACTCCCCAGCGGATGAGCAGTTCTTC. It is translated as CASSYSPADEQFF.

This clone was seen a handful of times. The CDR3 bases are TGTGCCAGCAGTTACGTTGCATGGGGGCGCGATGAGCAGTTCTTC. Its translation: CASSYVAWGRDEQFF. The chain is built from TRBV6-2 or TRBV6-3 and TRBJ2-1, with D possibly TRBD1 on 6 matching bases. This CDR3 has 15 amino acids. Trimming removed 2 bases at V and 8 bases at J, with 16 bases between. Germline V CDR1 and CDR2: MNHEY, SVGEGT.

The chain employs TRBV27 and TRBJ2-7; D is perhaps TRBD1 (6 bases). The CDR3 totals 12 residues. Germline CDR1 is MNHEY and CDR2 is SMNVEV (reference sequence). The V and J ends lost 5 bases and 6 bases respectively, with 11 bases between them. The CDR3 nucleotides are TGTGCCAGCAGTAAACAGGGTATCGAGCAGTACTTC. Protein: CASSKQGIEQYF.

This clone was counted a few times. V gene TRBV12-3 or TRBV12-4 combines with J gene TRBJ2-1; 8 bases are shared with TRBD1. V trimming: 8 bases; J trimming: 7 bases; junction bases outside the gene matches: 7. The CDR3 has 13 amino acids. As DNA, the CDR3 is TGTGCCAGCCTGGACAGGGATCGAAATGAGCAGTTCTTC. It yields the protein CASLDRDRNEQFF.

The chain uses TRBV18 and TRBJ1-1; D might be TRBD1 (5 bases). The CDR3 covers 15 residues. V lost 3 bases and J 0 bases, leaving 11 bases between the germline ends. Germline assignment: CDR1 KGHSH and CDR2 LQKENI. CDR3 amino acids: CASSPPQGLNTEAFF. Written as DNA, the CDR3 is TGTGCCAGCTCACCTCCCCAGGGCCTGAACACTGAAGCTTTCTTT.

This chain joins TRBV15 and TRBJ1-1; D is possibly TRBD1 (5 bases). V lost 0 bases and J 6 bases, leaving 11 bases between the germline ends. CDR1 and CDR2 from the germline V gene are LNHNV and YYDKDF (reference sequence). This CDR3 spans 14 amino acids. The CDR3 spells CATSRETGRAEAFF. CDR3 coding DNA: TGTGCCACCAGCAGAGAAACAGGTCGGGCTGAAGCTTTCTTT.

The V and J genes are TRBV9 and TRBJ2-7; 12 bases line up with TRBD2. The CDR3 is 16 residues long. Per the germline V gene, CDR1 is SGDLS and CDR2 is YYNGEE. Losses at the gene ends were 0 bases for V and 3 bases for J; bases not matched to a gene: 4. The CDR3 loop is CASSVGTSGTYYEQYF. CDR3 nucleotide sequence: TGTGCCAGCAGCGTAGGGACTAGCGGGACCTACTACGAGCAGTACTTC.

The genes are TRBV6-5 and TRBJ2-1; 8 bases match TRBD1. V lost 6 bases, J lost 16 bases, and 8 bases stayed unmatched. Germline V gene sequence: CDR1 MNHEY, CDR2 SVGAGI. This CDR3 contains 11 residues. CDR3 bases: TGTGCCAGCAGACCCGGGACAGGCGAATTCTTC. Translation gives CASRPGTGEFF.

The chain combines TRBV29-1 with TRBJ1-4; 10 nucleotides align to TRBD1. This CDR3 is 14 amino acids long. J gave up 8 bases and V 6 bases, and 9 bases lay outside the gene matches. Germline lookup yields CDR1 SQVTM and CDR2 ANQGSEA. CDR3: CSVAGTGDDEKLFF. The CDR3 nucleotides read TGCAGCGTAGCCGGGACAGGGGACGACGAAAAACTGTTTTTT.

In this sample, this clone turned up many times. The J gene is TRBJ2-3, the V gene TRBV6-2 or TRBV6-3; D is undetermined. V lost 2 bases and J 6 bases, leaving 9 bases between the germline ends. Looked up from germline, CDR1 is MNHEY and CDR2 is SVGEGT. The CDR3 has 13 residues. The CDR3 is CASSYTYSDTQYF. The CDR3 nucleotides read TGTGCCAGCAGTTACACCTATTCCGATACGCAGTATTTT.

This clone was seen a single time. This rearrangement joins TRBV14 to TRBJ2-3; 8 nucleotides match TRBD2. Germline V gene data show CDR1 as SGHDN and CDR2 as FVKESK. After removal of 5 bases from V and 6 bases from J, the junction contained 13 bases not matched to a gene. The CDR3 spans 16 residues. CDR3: CASSSLASGRVDTQYF. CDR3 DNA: TGTGCCAGCAGCTCCTTGGCCAGCGGGAGAGTGGATACGCAGTATTTT.

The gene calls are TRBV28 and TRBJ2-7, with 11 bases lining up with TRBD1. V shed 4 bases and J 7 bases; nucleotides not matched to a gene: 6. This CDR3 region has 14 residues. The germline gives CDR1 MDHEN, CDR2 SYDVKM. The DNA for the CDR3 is TGTGCCAGCAGTTCCCATGGGACAGGGGGTGAGCAGTACTTC. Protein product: CASSSHGTGGEQYF.

This chain's CDR3 is CASSLVGSPDYGYTF. The CDR3 DNA reads TGTGCCAGCAGCTTAGTGGGCAGCCCAGACTATGGCTACACCTTC. V is TRBV7-9 and J is TRBJ1-2, with D unresolved. V lost 1 base and J 3 bases, leaving 12 bases between the germline ends. Looked up from germline, CDR1 is SEHNR and CDR2 is FQNEAQ (reference sequence). The CDR3 consists of 15 residues.

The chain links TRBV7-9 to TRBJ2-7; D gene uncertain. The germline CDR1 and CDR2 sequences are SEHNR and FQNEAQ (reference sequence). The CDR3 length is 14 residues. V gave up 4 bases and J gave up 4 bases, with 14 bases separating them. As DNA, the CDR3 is TGTGCCAGCAGCTCCCCCCTGAGGTTTTACGAGCAGTACTTC. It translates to CASSSPLRFYEQYF.

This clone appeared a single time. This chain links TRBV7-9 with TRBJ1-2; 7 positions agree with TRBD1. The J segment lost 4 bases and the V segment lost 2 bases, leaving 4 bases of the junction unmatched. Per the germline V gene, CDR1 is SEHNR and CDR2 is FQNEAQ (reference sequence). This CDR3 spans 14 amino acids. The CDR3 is CASSLMGTAYGYTF. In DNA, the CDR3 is TGTGCCAGCAGCTTAATGGGGACAGCCTATGGCTACACCTTC.

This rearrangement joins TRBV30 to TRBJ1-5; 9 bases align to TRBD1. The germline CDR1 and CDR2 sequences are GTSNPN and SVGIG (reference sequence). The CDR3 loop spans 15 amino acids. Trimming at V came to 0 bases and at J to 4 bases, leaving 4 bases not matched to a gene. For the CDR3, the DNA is TGTGCCTGGAGTGTGACAGGGGGGTGGAATCAGCCCCAGCATTTT. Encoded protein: CAWSVTGGWNQPQHF.

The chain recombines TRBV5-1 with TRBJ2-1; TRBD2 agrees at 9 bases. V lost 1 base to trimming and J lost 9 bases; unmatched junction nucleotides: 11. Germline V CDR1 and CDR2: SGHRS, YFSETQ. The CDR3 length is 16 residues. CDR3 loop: CASSLPIAGAVLEQFF. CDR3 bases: TGCGCCAGCAGCTTGCCTATAGCGGGAGCAGTCCTTGAGCAGTTCTTC.

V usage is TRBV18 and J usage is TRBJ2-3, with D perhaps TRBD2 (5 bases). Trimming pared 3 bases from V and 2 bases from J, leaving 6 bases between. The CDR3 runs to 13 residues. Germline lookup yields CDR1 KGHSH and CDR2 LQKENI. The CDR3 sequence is CASSPGNTDTQYF. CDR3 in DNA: TGTGCCAGCTCACCCGGGAACACAGATACGCAGTATTTT.

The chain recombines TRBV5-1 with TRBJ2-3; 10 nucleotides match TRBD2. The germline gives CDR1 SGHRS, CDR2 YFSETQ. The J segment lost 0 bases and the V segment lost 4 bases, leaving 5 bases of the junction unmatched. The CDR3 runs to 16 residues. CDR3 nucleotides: TGCGCCAGCAGCAGGACTAGCGGAACTAGCACAGATACGCAGTATTTT. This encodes CASSRTSGTSTDTQYF.

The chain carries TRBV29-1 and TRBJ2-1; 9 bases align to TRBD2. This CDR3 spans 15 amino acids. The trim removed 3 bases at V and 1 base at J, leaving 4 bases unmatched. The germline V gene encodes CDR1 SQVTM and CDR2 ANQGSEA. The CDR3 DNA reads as TGCAGCGTTGAGGCTAGCGGGATGTCCTACAATGAGCAGTTCTTC. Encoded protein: CSVEASGMSYNEQFF.